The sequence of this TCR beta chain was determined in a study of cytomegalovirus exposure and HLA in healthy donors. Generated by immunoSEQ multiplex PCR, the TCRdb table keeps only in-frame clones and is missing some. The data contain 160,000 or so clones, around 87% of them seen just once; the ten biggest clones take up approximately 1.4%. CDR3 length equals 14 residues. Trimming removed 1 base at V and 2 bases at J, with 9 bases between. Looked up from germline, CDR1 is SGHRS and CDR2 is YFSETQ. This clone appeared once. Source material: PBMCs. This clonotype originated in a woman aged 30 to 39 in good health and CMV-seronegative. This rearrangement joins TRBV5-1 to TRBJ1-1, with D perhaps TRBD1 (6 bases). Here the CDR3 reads CASSLLTGNTEAFF. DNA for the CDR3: TGCGCCAGCAGCTTGCTGACAGGAAACACTGAAGCTTTCTTT.